This TCR beta chain was sequenced for a study of blood T cell repertoires in COVID-19. Across the study: Donors in the United States, Italy and Spain gave samples during acute or convalescent COVID-19. The analysed material was cDNA or gDNA that came from T cells, B-cell-depleted T cells, or PBMCs.

In the authors' workflow: Estimation of nucleated cell counts was performed using reference gene primer amplification. Using immunoSEQ multiplex PCR, the repertoire was profiled, and TCRdb retains in-frame clones only, with some absent. V and J calls and clone size are as listed in that table; D and trimming were resolved from the DNA. The repertoire includes 180,000 or so clones, roughly three quarters of them detected once, and more than 6.5% sits in the top ten. This CDR3 is built from 16 residues. V was pared by 5 bases and J by 3 bases, with 7 bases of the junction left unmatched. Germline CDR1 is SGHAT and CDR2 is FQNNGV.

The receptor was derived from a woman between 50 and 59 years old with active or convalescent COVID-19. The sequenced sample consisted of peripheral blood. The V call is TRBV11-2, the J call TRBJ2-5, with 12 positions matching TRBD2. The CDR3 here is CASSPRLAGDKETQYF. CDR3 nucleotides: TGTGCCAGCAGCCCCAGACTAGCGGGGGACAAAGAGACCCAGTACTTC.